Below, 8 T cell receptor beta chains from the same sample are listed, as sequenced in a study of response to subunit inactivated influenza vaccine. TCRdb reanalysed the RT-PCR reads using MiXCR and keeps one entry per CDR3 protein. The sample includes more than 150,000 distinct CDR3 sequences, approximately 9.2% seen only once; the top ten take 11%. The input for sequencing was non-naive T cells sorted from PBMCs, taken on the day of vaccination. The receptor set was obtained from a man between 50 and 59 years old who received an inactivated influenza vaccine.

This clonotype has just a few counts. The chain is built from TRBV3-1 and TRBJ2-3; no clear D gene. This CDR3 spans 12 amino acids. Looked up from germline, CDR1 is LGHDT and CDR2 is YNNKEL (reference sequence). The ends were cut back, 1 base at V and 9 bases at J, with 8 bases in the middle. The CDR3 DNA follows: TGTGCCAGCAGCCAAGCTCAAGGAACGCAGTATTTT. Translation gives CASSQAQGTQYF.

The chain uses TRBV12-3 or TRBV12-4 and TRBJ2-7; D unresolved. Between the trimmed V and J ends, which lost 3 bases and 2 bases, there was a span of 8 bases. The CDR3 sequence is 13 residues long. CDR3 region: CASSFQGTYEQYF. CDR3 in DNA: TGTGCCAGCAGTTTTCAAGGAACCTACGAGCAGTACTTC.

The chain couples TRBV6-2 or TRBV6-3 to TRBJ1-1; D may be TRBD1 (5 bases). Germline V lookup: CDR1 MNHEY, CDR2 SVGEGT. The CDR3 loop spans 15 amino acids. The ends were cut back, 7 bases at V and 5 bases at J, with 20 bases in the middle. The CDR3 loop reads CASTRVGGGRTEAFF. CDR3 DNA: TGTGCCAGCACCCGAGTGGGGGGTGGTCGAACTGAAGCTTTCTTT.

In its sample, this clonotype was seen many times. V gene TRBV5-1 combines with J gene TRBJ2-7; D might be TRBD2 (5 bases). V lost 4 bases, J lost 3 bases, and 20 bases lay in between. Germline loops: CDR1 SGHRS, CDR2 YFSETQ. The CDR3 length is 16 residues. For the CDR3, the DNA is TGCGCCAGCAGCCCCGTCGACTGGGCGGGTAACTACGAGCAGTACTTC. It codes for CASSPVDWAGNYEQYF.

In its sample, this clonotype was seen a few times. The rearrangement uses TRBV20-1 and TRBJ2-7, with 8 bases fitting TRBD1. V lost 4 bases, J lost 6 bases, and 11 bases stayed unmatched. This CDR3 has 14 amino acids. Germline assignment: CDR1 DFQATT and CDR2 SNEGSKA (reference sequence). The CDR3 DNA is TGCAGTGCTAAAAGAGACAGGGGAGAAGCCGAGCAGTACTTC. It encodes CSAKRDRGEAEQYF.

The CDR3 spells CASSPIGGIGYTF. CDR3 DNA sequence: TGTGCCAGCAGCCCGATAGGGGGGATTGGCTACACCTTC. The V call is TRBV7-2, the J call TRBJ1-2; TRBD1 might be the D (6 bases). CDR1 and CDR2 from the germline V gene are SGHTA and FQGNSA. V was trimmed by 5 bases and J by 7 bases, leaving 14 bases between them. The CDR3 totals 13 residues.

This clonotype was found many times. CDR3 nucleotides: TGTGCCAGCAGCCGGGGACTAGTTAAAGGCACCGGGGAGCTGTTTTTT. Protein sequence: CASSRGLVKGTGELFF. The chain uses TRBV7-9 and TRBJ2-2, with TRBD2 matching 8 bases. This CDR3 spans 16 amino acids. Germline values: CDR1 SEHNR, CDR2 FQNEAQ (reference sequence). The junction had 9 bases not matched to a gene; V was cut back by 5 bases and J by 4 bases. The entire variable domain, with the rest obtained from reference TRBV7-9 and TRBJ2-2, is as follows: DTGVSQNPRHKITKRGQNVTFRCDPISEHNRLYWYRQTLGQGPEFLTYFQNEAQLEKSRLLSDRFSAERPKGSFSTLEIQRTEQGDSAMYLCASSRGLVKGTGELFFGEGSRLTVL.

The genes are TRBV24-1 and TRBJ2-5; either TRBD1 or TRBD2 may supply D (5 bases each). Deletions cut 2 bases from V and 4 bases from J, with 16 bases between. The CDR3 has 16 amino acids. Per germline, CDR1 KGHDR and CDR2 SFDVKD. The CDR3 nucleotides read TGTGCCACCAGTGATTCTCGGGCCCCGGGGCGAGAGACCCAGTACTTC. Protein product: CATSDSRAPGRETQYF.